This TCR beta chain was retrieved from a study of cytomegalovirus exposure and HLA in healthy donors. Study-level background: In terms of ancestry, the Caucasian-associated cluster contained around 79% of the roughly 400 genotyped donors. Study conclusions and caveats: In a later analysis, most CMV-associated TCR beta chains appeared HLA-restricted.

Remarks on this clone: Its antigen is undetermined.

It was healthy bone marrow donors who served as donors. After removal of 6 bases from V and 0 bases from J, the junction contained 3 bases not matched to a gene. This CDR3 is 13 amino acids long. Germline CDR1 reads SQVTM; CDR2 reads ANQGSEA. Researchers ran the PCR with 60 Vbeta and 13 Jbeta primers. The assay was immunoSEQ multiplex PCR, and TCRdb's table has in-frame clones only and misses some. This listing includes about 160,000 clones. The rearrangement joins TRBV29-1 to TRBJ1-1; 8 bases align to TRBD1. The sequence came from a woman aged 55-70 years in good health and CMV-seronegative. The sequenced material came from PBMCs. The CDR3 sequence is CSVMTGVNTEAFF. CDR3 in DNA: TGCAGCGTGATGACAGGGGTGAACACTGAAGCTTTCTTT.